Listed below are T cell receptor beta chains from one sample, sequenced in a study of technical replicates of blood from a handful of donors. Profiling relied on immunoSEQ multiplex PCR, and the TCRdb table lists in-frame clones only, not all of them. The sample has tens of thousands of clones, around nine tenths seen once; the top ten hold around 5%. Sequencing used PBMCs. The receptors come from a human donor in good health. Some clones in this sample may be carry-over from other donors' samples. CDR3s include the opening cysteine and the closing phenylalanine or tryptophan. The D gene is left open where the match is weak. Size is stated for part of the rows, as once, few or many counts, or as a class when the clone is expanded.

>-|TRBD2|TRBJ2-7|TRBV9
TGTGCCAGCAGCGTAGCAACGGGGGGCTACGAGCAGTACTTC
CASSVATGGYEQYF
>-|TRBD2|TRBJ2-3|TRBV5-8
TGTGCCAGCAGCGACGGACTAGCGGGGGTCAGCACAGATACGCAGTATTTT
CASSDGLAGVSTDTQYF
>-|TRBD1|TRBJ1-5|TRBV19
TGTGCCAGTACCCGGACAGGGGGGTACAATCAGCCCCAGCATTTT
CASTRTGGYNQPQHF
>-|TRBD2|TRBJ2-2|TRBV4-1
TGCGCCAGCAGCCAAGATCCCCCGGGACTAGTTTCGTCCGGGGAGCTGTTTTTT
CASSQDPPGLVSSGELFF
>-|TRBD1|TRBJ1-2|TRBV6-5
TGTGCCAGCAGGGGACAGGGGGCCGACGGGGGCTACACCTTC
CASRGQGADGGYTF
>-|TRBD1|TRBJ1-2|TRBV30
TGTGCCTGGAGTTGGACAGGGGCAAACTATGGCTACACCTTC
CAWSWTGANYGYTF
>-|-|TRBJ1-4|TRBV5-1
TGCGCCAGCAGCCCTAAAAATTCACTTGCAGCGGGTGAAAAACTGTTTTTT
CASSPKNSLAAGEKLFF
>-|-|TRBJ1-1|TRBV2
TGTGCCAGCAGTATCACACAGGGTCTGGCTGAAGCTTTCTTT
CASSITQGLAEAFF
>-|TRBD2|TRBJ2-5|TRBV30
TGTGCCTGGAGTCTTGGACTAGCGGGAGGTCAAGAGACCCAGTACTTC
CAWSLGLAGGQETQYF
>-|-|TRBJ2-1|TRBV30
TGTGCCTGGACTGTAGGGAGGATGCAGTTCTTC
CAWTVGRMQFF
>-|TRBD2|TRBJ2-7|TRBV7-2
TGTGCCAGCAGGTTTCCTAGCGGGAGTTACGAGCAGTACTTC
CASRFPSGSYEQYF
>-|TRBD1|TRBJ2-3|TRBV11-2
TGTGCCAGCAGCTTAGTAGGGACAGGGGCAGCACATCATACGCAGTATTTT
CASSLVGTGAAHHTQYF
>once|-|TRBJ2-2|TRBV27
TGTGCCAGCAGTTCCCTGACAGGATACACCGGGGAGCTGTTTTTT
CASSSLTGYTGELFF
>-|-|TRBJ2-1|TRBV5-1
TGCGCCAGCAGTTTTACACCGGGGTCCTACAATGAGCAGTTCTTC
CASSFTPGSYNEQFF
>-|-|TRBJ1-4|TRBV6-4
TGTGCCAGCAGTGACAGGGACAACCTACGAAGTGCTAATGAAAAACTGTTTTTT
CASSDRDNLRSANEKLFF
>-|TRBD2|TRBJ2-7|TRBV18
TGTGCCAGCTCATCCATTAGCGGGAGGCTCCCCTACGAGCAGTACTTC
CASSSISGRLPYEQYF
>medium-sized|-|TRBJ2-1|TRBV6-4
TGTGCCAGCAGTGACGGGCTATCCTCCAATGAGCAGTTCTTC
CASSDGLSSNEQFF
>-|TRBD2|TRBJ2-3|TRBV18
TGTGCCAGCTCATCGGGCAGCGGGAGAATGGATACGCAGTATTTT
CASSSGSGRMDTQYF
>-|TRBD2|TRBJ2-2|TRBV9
TGTGCCAGCAGCGTAGGTTTTGCGGGAGACGGCACCGGGGAGCTGTTTTTT
CASSVGFAGDGTGELFF
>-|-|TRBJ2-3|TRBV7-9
TGTGCCAGCAGCCCGGGACTTTATACGCAGTATTTT
CASSPGLYTQYF
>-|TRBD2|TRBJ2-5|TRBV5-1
TGCGCCAGCAGCCTAGCCGGGACTAGCGGGGGGATAGGAGAGACCCAGTACTTC
CASSLAGTSGGIGETQYF
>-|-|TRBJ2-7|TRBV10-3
TGTGCCATCAGTGGTATAGGGGGTGGAACCTACGAGCAGTACTTC
CAISGIGGGTYEQYF
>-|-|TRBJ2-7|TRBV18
TGTGCCAGCTCACCGTCCAGGGTTAATCTGCACGAGCAGTACTTC
CASSPSRVNLHEQYF
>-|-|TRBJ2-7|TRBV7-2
TGTGCCAGCAGCTTAGCTTTAGCGCTCGCCGCCTACGAGCAGTACTTC
CASSLALALAAYEQYF
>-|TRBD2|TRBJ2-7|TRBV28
TGTGCCAGCAGTCTGTCGGGTCTAGCGGGAGGTGAGCAGTACTTC
CASSLSGLAGGEQYF
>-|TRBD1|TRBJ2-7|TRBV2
TGTGCCAGCAGGATCAGGGGGCTGGACTACGAGCAGTACTTC
CASRIRGLDYEQYF
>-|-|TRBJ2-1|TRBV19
TGTGCCAGTAGTACCCCCGACAGGAGGTACAATGAGCAGTTCTTC
CASSTPDRRYNEQFF
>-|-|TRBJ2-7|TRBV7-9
TGTGCCAGCAGCTTAGTGGGACACTCCTTACGGGAGCAGTACTTC
CASSLVGHSLREQYF
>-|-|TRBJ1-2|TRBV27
TGTGCCAGCAGTTTTCGCAACAGAGCTAACTATGGCTACACCTTC
CASSFRNRANYGYTF
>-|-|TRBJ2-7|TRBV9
TGTGCCAGCAGCGTAGCAGGATTTCCCTACGAGCAGTACTTC
CASSVAGFPYEQYF
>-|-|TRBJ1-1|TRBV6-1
TGTGCCAGCATGTTGGGACACATGAACACTGAAGCTTTCTTT
CASMLGHMNTEAFF
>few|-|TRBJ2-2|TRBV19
TGTGCCAGTAGTGCGCGGCGGGAAACCGGGGAGCTGTTTTTT
CASSARRETGELFF
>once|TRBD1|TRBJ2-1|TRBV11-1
TGTGCCAGCAGCGTAAACAGGGGAATCAATGAGCAGTTCTTC
CASSVNRGINEQFF
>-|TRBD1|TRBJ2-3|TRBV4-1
TGCGCCAGCAGCGGACAGGGGACAGATACGCAGTATTTT
CASSGQGTDTQYF
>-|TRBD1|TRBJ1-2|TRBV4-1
TGCGCCAGCAGCCCTGGACAGGGAGCTAACTATGGCTACACCTTC
CASSPGQGANYGYTF
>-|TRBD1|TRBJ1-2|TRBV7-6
TGTGCCAGCAGCCTTGAACAGGGGGACTATGGCTACACCTTC
CASSLEQGDYGYTF
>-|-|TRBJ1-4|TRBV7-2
TGTGCCAGCAGCCCCTTAGGGGTAACTAATGAAAAACTGTTTTTT
CASSPLGVTNEKLFF
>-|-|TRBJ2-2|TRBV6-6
TGTGCCAGCAGTTATTTAGGGGAGCTGTTTTTT
CASSYLGELFF
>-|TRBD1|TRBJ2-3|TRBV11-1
TGTGCCAGCAGCCGTGGGACAGGGTTGGGTCTTGGAGCAAATACGCAGTATTTT
CASSRGTGLGLGANTQYF
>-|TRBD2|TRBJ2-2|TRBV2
TGTGCCAGCAGTGTGACTAGCGGGAGAGGCACCGGGGAGCTGTTTTTT
CASSVTSGRGTGELFF
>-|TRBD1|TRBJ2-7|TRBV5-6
TGTGCCAGCAGCTTGGTTCTCCGGGACAGGGGCCACGAGCAGTACTTC
CASSLVLRDRGHEQYF
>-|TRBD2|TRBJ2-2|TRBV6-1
TGTGCCAGCAGTGAGTTTCCTAGCGGGGTCCACGGGGAGCTGTTTTTT
CASSEFPSGVHGELFF
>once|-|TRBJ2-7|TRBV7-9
TGTGCCAGCAGACTCGGGGTCTCCTACGAGCAGTACTTC
CASRLGVSYEQYF
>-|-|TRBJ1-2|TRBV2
TGTGCCAGCACCCCACCTCCGGGGAACTATGGCTACACCTTC
CASTPPPGNYGYTF
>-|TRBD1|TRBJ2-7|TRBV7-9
TGTGCCAGCAGCTTGGCACAGGGGACCCCGAACTCTTACGAGCAGTACTTC
CASSLAQGTPNSYEQYF
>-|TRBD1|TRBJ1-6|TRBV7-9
TGTGCCAGCAGCTTAGACAGGGGGTTTTCGAATAATTCACCCCTCCACTTT
CASSLDRGFSNNSPLHF
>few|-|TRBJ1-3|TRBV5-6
TGTGCCAGCAGCTCCCAACACGTCCAGGCTGGAAACACCATATATTTT
CASSSQHVQAGNTIYF
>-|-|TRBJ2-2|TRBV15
TGTGCCACCAGCAGAGGAATGGGGGCCACTAAGATCGGGGAGCTGTTTTTT
CATSRGMGATKIGELFF
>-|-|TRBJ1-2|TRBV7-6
TGTGCCAGCAGCTGGACCAGTAGGGGCTATGGCTACACCTTC
CASSWTSRGYGYTF
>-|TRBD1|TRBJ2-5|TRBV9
TGTGCCAGCAGCGTAGATTTACAGGGGGCGGCCCAGTACTTC
CASSVDLQGAAQYF
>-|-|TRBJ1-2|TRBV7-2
TGTGCCAGCAGCTTAGGGGGGCTGGGTTTATTCGGCTACACCTTC
CASSLGGLGLFGYTF
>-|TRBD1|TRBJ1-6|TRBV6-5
TGTGCCAGCAGTTTGGGACAGTCTAATAATTCACCCCTCCACTTT
CASSLGQSNNSPLHF
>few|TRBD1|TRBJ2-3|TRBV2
TGTGCCAGCAGTGACGACAGGGCTGCCCCAGATACGCAGTATTTT
CASSDDRAAPDTQYF